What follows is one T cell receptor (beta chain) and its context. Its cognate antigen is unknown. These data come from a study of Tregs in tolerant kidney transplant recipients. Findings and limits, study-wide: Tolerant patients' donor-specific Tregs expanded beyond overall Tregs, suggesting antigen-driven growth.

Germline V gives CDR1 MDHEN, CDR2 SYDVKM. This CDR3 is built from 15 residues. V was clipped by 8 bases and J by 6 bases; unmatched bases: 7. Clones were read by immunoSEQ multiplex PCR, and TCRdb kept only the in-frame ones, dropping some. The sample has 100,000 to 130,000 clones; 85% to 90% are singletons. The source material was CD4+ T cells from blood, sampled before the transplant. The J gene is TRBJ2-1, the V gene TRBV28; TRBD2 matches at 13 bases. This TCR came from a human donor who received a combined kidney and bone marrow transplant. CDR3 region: CASAYWTSGGNEQFF. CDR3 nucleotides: TGTGCCAGCGCTTACTGGACTAGCGGGGGCAATGAGCAGTTCTTC. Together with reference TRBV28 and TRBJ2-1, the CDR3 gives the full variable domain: DVKVTQSSRYLVKRTGEKVFLECVQDMDHENMFWYRQDPGLGLRLIYFSYDVKMKEKGDIPEGYSVSREKKERFSLILESASTNQTSMYLCASAYWTSGGNEQFFGPGTRLTVL.